A selection of T cell receptor beta chains follows, all from one sample in a study of blood T cell repertoires in COVID-19. Data came from immunoSEQ multiplex PCR; TCRdb stores just in-frame clones and leaves some out. The profile shows some 150,000 clones, approximately 87% of them singletons. The specimen sequenced was peripheral blood. The origin of the receptors is a woman aged 50 to 60 with active or convalescent COVID-19. Each CDR3 is given with its conserved first and last residue. The order of the fields is D gene, clone size, J gene, V gene, CDR3 DNA, CDR3 protein. A D gene is named only where the DNA matches it firmly. Clone size is shown for a subset of rows, as once, few, many or a class of expanded clone.

>.|.|TRBJ1-2|TRBV29-1
TGCAGCGTTGAAGAACCCTTCCTAGCGAACTATGGCTACACCTTC
CSVEEPFLANYGYTF
>.|.|TRBJ2-1|TRBV28
TGTGCCAGCATGAGTCTAGTGCTCTACAATGAGCAGTTCTTC
CASMSLVLYNEQFF
>TRBD1|.|TRBJ1-2|TRBV27
TGTGCCAGCAGTTTTCGGACAGGGGATGGCTACACCTTC
CASSFRTGDGYTF
>.|.|TRBJ2-7|TRBV19
TGTGCCAGTAGTGCCCAGGGTTTCGAGCAGTACTTC
CASSAQGFEQYF
>.|.|TRBJ2-7|TRBV27
TGTGCCAGCAGTTTATCTACAGTTGGGTTTGGAGAGCAGTACTTC
CASSLSTVGFGEQYF
>.|.|TRBJ2-7|TRBV30
TGTGCCTGGAGTTCCGCCTACGAGCAGTACTTC
CAWSSAYEQYF
>.|.|TRBJ1-2|TRBV7-9
TGTGCCAGCAGCTTAGAGGCGGTTAACTATGGCTACACCTTC
CASSLEAVNYGYTF
>TRBD1|.|TRBJ1-1|TRBV4-1
TGCGCCAGCAGCCAATACGAGTATGGACAGGGTCGCGACACTGAAGCTTTCTTT
CASSQYEYGQGRDTEAFF
>TRBD1|.|TRBJ2-4|TRBV12-3/TRBV12-4
TGTGCCAGCAGTTACAGGGGGGACATTCAGTACTTC
CASSYRGDIQYF
>TRBD1|.|TRBJ1-2|TRBV28
TGTGCCAGTCCCCCCCCGGGCAGGGGGCCCCCGGGGGATGGCTACACCTTC
CASPPPGRGPPGDGYTF
>TRBD1|.|TRBJ1-1|TRBV2
TGTGCCAGCGATGAAGGGACAGGGCCCACTGAAGCTTTCTTT
CASDEGTGPTEAFF
>.|.|TRBJ2-3|TRBV12-3/TRBV12-4
TGTGCCAGCAGTTTATTATCCACAGATACGCAGTATTTT
CASSLLSTDTQYF
>TRBD2|.|TRBJ2-3|TRBV7-2
TGTGCCAGCAGCTTCCGGACTAGCGGGGGTCCAAGAAACACAGATACGCAGTATTTT
CASSFRTSGGPRNTDTQYF
>.|.|TRBJ2-3|TRBV5-4
TGTGCCAGCAGCTTGATACAGTTCACAGATACGCAGTATTTT
CASSLIQFTDTQYF
>TRBD1|once|TRBJ1-1|TRBV25-1
TGTGCCAGCAGTGGGGCAGCAGGGGGACCCCGGCTGAACACTGAAGCTTTCTTT
CASSGAAGGPRLNTEAFF
>TRBD1|once|TRBJ2-7|TRBV7-2
TGTGCCAGCAGGACCCCGGGACAGGGGAACGAGCAGTACTTC
CASRTPGQGNEQYF
>TRBD1|.|TRBJ1-4|TRBV4-2
TGTGCCAGCAGCCAAGAACCCCAAGGGGGCGCAACTAATGAAAAACTGTTTTTT
CASSQEPQGGATNEKLFF
>TRBD1|.|TRBJ1-6|TRBV30
TGTGCCTGGGCCAGGACAGGGGAGGTAGGTTCACCCCTCCACTTT
CAWARTGEVGSPLHF
>.|.|TRBJ1-1|TRBV5-8
TGTGCCAGCAGCTTCATCGGGTACACTGAAGCTTTCTTT
CASSFIGYTEAFF
>TRBD1|once|TRBJ1-4|TRBV18
TGTGCCAGCTCACCCCTCGACCCCGGGACAGGGCATGAAAAACTGTTTTTT
CASSPLDPGTGHEKLFF
>.|.|TRBJ2-7|TRBV29-1
TGCAGCGGCAGACGGGGGGCTGGCGAGCAGTACTTC
CSGRRGAGEQYF
>.|.|TRBJ1-2|TRBV29-1
TGCAGCGTTGACAGGGTCTTGGATGGCTACACCTTC
CSVDRVLDGYTF
>TRBD2|.|TRBJ2-3|TRBV3-1/TRBV3-2
TGTGCCAGCAGCCCTCTAGCGGGGGGGCCTACAGATACGCAGTATTTT
CASSPLAGGPTDTQYF
>TRBD1|.|TRBJ2-7|TRBV18
TGTGCCAGCTCACTCATGGGACAGGGCCTTACCTACGAGCAGTACTTC
CASSLMGQGLTYEQYF
>.|.|TRBJ1-1|TRBV10-3
TGTGCCATCAGTGATTCCCCTTCTCTAAACACTGAAGCTTTCTTT
CAISDSPSLNTEAFF
>.|.|TRBJ1-1|TRBV6-6
TGTGCCAGCAGTTACGTTAGCACTGAAGCTTTCTTT
CASSYVSTEAFF
>.|once|TRBJ2-5|TRBV5-5
TGTGCCAGCAGCTTGGTAGGCCTGAGGGAGGAAGAGACCCAGTACTTC
CASSLVGLREEETQYF
>TRBD1|.|TRBJ2-7|TRBV5-1
TGCGCCAGCAGCGTAGGGACAGGGGGCGGGTACGAGCAGTACTTC
CASSVGTGGGYEQYF
>.|.|TRBJ1-1|TRBV7-3
TGTGCCAGCAGCTTAGACCCTAGCAGCAGAGCTTTCTTT
CASSLDPSSRAFF
>TRBD2|once|TRBJ2-3|TRBV6-2/TRBV6-3
TGTGCCAGCAGTTACTCGGGGACTAGCGGGAGAGATACGCAGTATTTT
CASSYSGTSGRDTQYF
>.|.|TRBJ1-5|TRBV19
TGTGCCAGTAGCATTACTCGGGGTCAGCCCCAGCATTTT
CASSITRGQPQHF
>TRBD1|.|TRBJ1-5|TRBV12-5
TGTGCTAGTGGTTTATTTGGTAGCGAGTGGAGGGGGCCTCAGCCCCAGCATTTT
CASGLFGSEWRGPQPQHF
>.|.|TRBJ2-5|TRBV7-8
TGTGCCAGCAGCTTAGCGTGGCAGGGGACGCGAGAGACCCAGTACTTC
CASSLAWQGTRETQYF
>.|.|TRBJ1-2|TRBV4-3
TGCGCCAGCAGCCAAGATCGCGCCGGAGACTATGGCTACACCTTC
CASSQDRAGDYGYTF
>TRBD1|.|TRBJ1-2|TRBV15
TGTGCCACCTGGGGACAGGGATCTTTTGGCTACACCTTC
CATWGQGSFGYTF
>.|.|TRBJ2-5|TRBV4-1
TGCGCCAGCAGCCAAGTGTGGACAGCTCAAGAGACCCAGTACTTC
CASSQVWTAQETQYF
>TRBD1|.|TRBJ1-4|TRBV27
TGTGCCAGCAGTTTACTCGGGACAGAGAATGAAAAACTGTTTTTT
CASSLLGTENEKLFF
>TRBD1|.|TRBJ1-2|TRBV15
TGTGCCACCAGCAGAGATCGGGACAGGGGGCGAGGCTACACCTTC
CATSRDRDRGRGYTF
>.|.|TRBJ2-2|TRBV5-5
TGTGCCAGCAGCATAGGGGTTAGCGGGGAGCTGTTTTTT
CASSIGVSGELFF
>.|.|TRBJ2-7|TRBV6-6
TGTGCCAGCAGTTACTTAGGAGGCTACGAGCAGTACTTC
CASSYLGGYEQYF
>.|.|TRBJ1-4|TRBV3-1/TRBV3-2
TGTGCCAGCAGCCGCGATAATGAAAAACTGTTTTTT
CASSRDNEKLFF
>.|.|TRBJ1-1|TRBV6-4
TGTGCCAGCAGTCTAGACAGGAACACTGAAGCTTTCTTT
CASSLDRNTEAFF
>TRBD1|few|TRBJ1-2|TRBV5-1
TGCGCCAGCAGCTTGGACGCCGGGACAGGCTATGGCTACACCTTC
CASSLDAGTGYGYTF